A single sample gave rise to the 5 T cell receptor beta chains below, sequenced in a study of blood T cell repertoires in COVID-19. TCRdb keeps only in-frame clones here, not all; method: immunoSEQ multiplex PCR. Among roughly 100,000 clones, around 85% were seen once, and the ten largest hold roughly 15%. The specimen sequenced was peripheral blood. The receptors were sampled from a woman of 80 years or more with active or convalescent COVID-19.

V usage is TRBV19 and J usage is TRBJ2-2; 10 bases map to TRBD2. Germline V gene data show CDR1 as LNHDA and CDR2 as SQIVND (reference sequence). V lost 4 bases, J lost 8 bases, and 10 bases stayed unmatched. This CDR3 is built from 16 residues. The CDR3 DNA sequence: TGTGCCAGTAGTAGCGGGACTAGCGAGGGTTTTGGGGAGCTGTTTTTT. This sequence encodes CASSSGTSEGFGELFF.

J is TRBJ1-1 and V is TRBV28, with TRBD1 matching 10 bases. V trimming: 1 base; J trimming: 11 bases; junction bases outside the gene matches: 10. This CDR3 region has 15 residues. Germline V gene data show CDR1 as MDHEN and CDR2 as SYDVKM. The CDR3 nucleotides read TGTGCCAGCAGTTTATTCAGTTTGGACAGGGGGGATGCTTTCTTT. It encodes CASSLFSLDRGDAFF.

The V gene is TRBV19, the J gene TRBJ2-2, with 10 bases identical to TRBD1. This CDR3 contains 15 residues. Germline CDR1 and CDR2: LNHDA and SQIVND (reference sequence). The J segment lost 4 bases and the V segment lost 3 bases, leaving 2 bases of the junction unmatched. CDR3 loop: CASSMRTGGTGELFF. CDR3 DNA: TGTGCCAGTAGTATGAGGACAGGGGGCACCGGGGAGCTGTTTTTT.

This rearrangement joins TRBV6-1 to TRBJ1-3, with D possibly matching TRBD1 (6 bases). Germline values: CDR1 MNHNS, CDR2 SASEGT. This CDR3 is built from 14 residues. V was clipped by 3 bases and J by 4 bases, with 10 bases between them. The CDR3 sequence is CASSDTGRGNTIYF. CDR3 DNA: TGTGCCAGCAGTGACACAGGGCGAGGAAACACCATATATTTT.

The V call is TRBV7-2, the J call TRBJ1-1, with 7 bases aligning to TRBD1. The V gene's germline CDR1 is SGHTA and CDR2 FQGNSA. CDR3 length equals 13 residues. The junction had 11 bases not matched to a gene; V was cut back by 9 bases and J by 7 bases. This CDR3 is CASHTGDMGEAFF. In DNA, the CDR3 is TGTGCCAGTCATACAGGGGATATGGGTGAAGCTTTCTTT.